This note documents a single TCR beta chain sequence. What it binds is unknown. The entry originates in a study of CD8 T cells in Susac syndrome. Study-wide context: Each patient with Susac syndrome, at the time of blood draw, was therapy-naive, on corticosteroids, or on intravenous immunoglobulin alone.

Broader study findings: Susac CD8+ clonal expansion peaked in TEMRA cells and active patients.

CD8+ and CD4+ blood T cells underwent TCR beta sequencing. An amount of RNA that ranged from about 0.45 to 1 ug was reverse transcribed with random hexamers. Amplification of TCR beta CDR3 was carried out by immunoSEQ multiplex PCR, which covered 54 Vbeta and 13 Jbeta segments. Using its own MiXCR run on the immunoSEQ multiplex PCR reads, TCRdb lists one record per CDR3 protein. Seen here are some 130,000 distinct CDR3 sequences, 85% to 95% observed once, and the top ten hold about 0.18%. Trimming stripped 5 bases from V and 0 bases from J, with 14 bases between. This CDR3 comprises 15 residues. Looked up from germline, CDR1 is SGHAT and CDR2 is FQNNGV.

The genes are TRBV11-2 and TRBJ2-7; a weak D match, TRBD1 (5 bases). The material sequenced was CD8+ T cells from PBMCs. This receptor was taken from a human donor with Susac syndrome. This CDR3 reads CASSPITGLSYEQYF. Written as DNA, the CDR3 is TGTGCCAGCAGCCCCATCACAGGCCTCTCCTACGAGCAGTACTTC.